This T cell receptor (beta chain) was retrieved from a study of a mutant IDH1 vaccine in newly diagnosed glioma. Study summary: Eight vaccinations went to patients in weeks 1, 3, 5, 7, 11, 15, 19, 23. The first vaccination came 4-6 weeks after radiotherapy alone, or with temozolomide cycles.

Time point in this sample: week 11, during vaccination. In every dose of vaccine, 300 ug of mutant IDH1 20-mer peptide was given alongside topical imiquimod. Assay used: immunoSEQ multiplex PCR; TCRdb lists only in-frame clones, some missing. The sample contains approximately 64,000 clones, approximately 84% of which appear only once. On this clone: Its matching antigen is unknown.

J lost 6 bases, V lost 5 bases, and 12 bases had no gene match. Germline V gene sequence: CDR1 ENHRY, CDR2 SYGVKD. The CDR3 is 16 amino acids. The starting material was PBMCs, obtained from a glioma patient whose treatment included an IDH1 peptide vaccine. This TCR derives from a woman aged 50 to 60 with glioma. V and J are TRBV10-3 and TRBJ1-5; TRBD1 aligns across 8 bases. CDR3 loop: CAISSPDDRGGQPQHF. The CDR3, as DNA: TGTGCCATCAGTTCCCCCGACGACAGGGGCGGTCAGCCCCAGCATTTT.